This is a list of T cell receptor beta chains from one sample in a study of immune characteristics of hereditary and idiopathic chronic pancreatitis. Libraries were prepared by immunoSEQ multiplex PCR; TCRdb keeps only in-frame clonotypes and omits some of them. The sample yields 1,500 to 2,000 clones, about 77% seen once. Sequencing was done on a sample of pancreas tissue with hereditary chronic pancreatitis. Source of these receptors: a human donor with chronic pancreatitis. Both conserved end residues are part of each CDR3. D genes are given only for firm matches. Size is stated for part of the rows, as once, few or many counts, or as a class when the clone is expanded.

d_call j_call v_call clone_size cdr3_nt cdr3_aa
NA TRBJ2-1 TRBV6-1 NA TGTGCCAGCAGTGAAGCGGGGGGCTACAATGAGCAGTTCTTC CASSEAGGYNEQFF
TRBD1 TRBJ2-3 TRBV6-1 NA TGTGCCAGCAGTGCCGACAGGGGGCGCGGCACAGATACGCAGTATTTT CASSADRGRGTDTQYF
TRBD2 TRBJ2-5 TRBV5-6 few TGTGCCAGCAGCTCCGCGGGACTAGCGGATCAAGAGACCCAGTACTTC CASSSAGLADQETQYF
NA TRBJ2-1 TRBV6-4 few TGTGCCAGCAGTGACGCCGGGAACGCCCTCCACAATGAGCAGTTCTTC CASSDAGNALHNEQFF
TRBD2 TRBJ2-1 TRBV7-2 once TGTGCCAGCAGCTTAGTCCGGGCTAGCGGCCCCATCCCGTTCTTC CASSLVRASGPIPFF
NA TRBJ2-5 TRBV18 NA TGTGCCAGCTCACCACCGGGAGCGGTCCAAGAGACCCAGTACTTC CASSPPGAVQETQYF
NA TRBJ1-6 TRBV5-1 NA TGCTTCTATTTCAGTAATTCACCCCTCCACTTT CFYFSNSPLHF
NA TRBJ1-4 TRBV30 NA TGTGCCTGGAGTGTAAATCCCGAAAAACTGTTTTTT CAWSVNPEKLFF
TRBD2 TRBJ2-3 TRBV6-1 NA TGTGCCAGCAGTGAAGCGCGGGGGGGCACAGATACGCAGTATTTT CASSEARGGTDTQYF
TRBD1 TRBJ2-1 TRBV9 NA TGTGCCAGCAGCGTAGAGGGGGCGTGGGTTAATGAGCAGTTCTTC CASSVEGAWVNEQFF
TRBD2 TRBJ2-2 TRBV6-4 NA TGTGCCAGCAGTGACTCTGCTAGCGGTAACACCGGGGAGCTGTTTTTT CASSDSASGNTGELFF
NA TRBJ1-5 TRBV3-1/TRBV3-2 NA TGTGCCAGCAGCCATCTCCGGGACCCGACCCCCCTCAATAGCAATCAGCCCCAGCATTTT CASSHLRDPTPLNSNQPQHF
TRBD2 TRBJ2-1 TRBV5-5 NA TGTGCCAGCAGCTTGGTGAGCGGGGGGGCCAGGGAGCAGTTCTTC CASSLVSGGAREQFF
TRBD2 TRBJ2-5 TRBV19 NA TGTGCCAGTAGTATAAGCGGGGGGGCTCGGGAGACCCAGTACTTC CASSISGGARETQYF
NA TRBJ2-1 TRBV7-9 once TGTGCCAGCAGCTGGGGGCATACAGGGTCGGGCAATGAGCAGTTCTTC CASSWGHTGSGNEQFF
TRBD2 TRBJ2-3 TRBV12-5 NA TGTGCTAGTGCCCTGGGACTAAGCACAGATACGCAGTATTTT CASALGLSTDTQYF
NA TRBJ2-1 TRBV6-1 NA TGTGCCAGCAGTGAAGCGGTGTATGGAAATGAGCAGTTCTTC CASSEAVYGNEQFF
NA TRBJ2-4 TRBV12-3/TRBV12-4 NA TGTGCCAGCAGTTGGGACCGGGGAGACATTCAGTACTTC CASSWDRGDIQYF
NA TRBJ1-5 TRBV29-1 NA TGCAGCGTCCAGGGGAGGGAGGATCAGCCCCAGCATTTT CSVQGREDQPQHF
TRBD2 TRBJ2-3 TRBV4-2 NA TGTGCCAGCAGCCAAGGCGGGGGGGCCACAGATACGCAGTATTTT CASSQGGGATDTQYF
NA TRBJ2-3 TRBV5-4 NA TGTGCCAGCAGCTTGGGGGCAGATACGCAGTATTTT CASSLGADTQYF
NA TRBJ1-4 TRBV27 NA TGTGCCAGCAGTTTATCGGGGCGCCAGCGGGAAAAACTGTTTTTT CASSLSGRQREKLFF
TRBD2 TRBJ2-3 TRBV6-4 NA TGTGCCAGCAGTGAGACTAGCGGGGGGGCCACAGATACGCAGTATTTT CASSETSGGATDTQYF
TRBD2 TRBJ2-3 TRBV30 NA TGTGCCTGGAGAAGACTAGCGGGGGGGACAGATACGCAGTATTTT CAWRRLAGGTDTQYF
TRBD2 TRBJ2-1 TRBV18 NA TGTGCCAGCTCACCTGTCAGGACTAGCGGCTCCTACAATGAGCAGTTCTTC CASSPVRTSGSYNEQFF
NA TRBJ1-5 TRBV4-3 NA TGCGCCAGCAGCCAAGAAGCGGGGCCGCGGCAGCCCCAGCATTTT CASSQEAGPRQPQHF
NA TRBJ1-5 TRBV4-1 NA TGCGCCAGCAGCCGAGACAGCCAAACTAGCAATCAGCCCCAGCATTTT CASSRDSQTSNQPQHF
NA TRBJ1-2 TRBV4-1 once TGCGCCAGCAGCCAAGATCACTATGGCTACACCTTC CASSQDHYGYTF
TRBD2 TRBJ2-3 TRBV6-4 NA TGTGCCAGCAGCCCAGAGGTAGCGGGGGGGCCAGATACGCAGTATTTT CASSPEVAGGPDTQYF
NA TRBJ1-1 TRBV19 NA TGTGCCAGTAGTATCTCGCTCGGGGACACTGAAGCTTTCTTT CASSISLGDTEAFF
NA TRBJ1-1 TRBV6-6 NA TGTGCCAGCAGCCCGTCGGAGTACACTGAAGCTTTCTTT CASSPSEYTEAFF
NA TRBJ1-5 TRBV6-6 NA TGTGCCAGTAGGGGGTTGCCCAGCAATCAGCCCCAGCATTTT CASRGLPSNQPQHF
TRBD1 TRBJ1-2 TRBV28 NA TGTGCCAGCAGTTTATTCTCGGACAGGGCTGAGGGCTACACCTTC CASSLFSDRAEGYTF
TRBD1 TRBJ2-7 TRBV27 NA TGTGCCAGCAGTTTATCGAGGGACAGGGCCTACGAGCAGTACTTC CASSLSRDRAYEQYF
TRBD1 TRBJ1-5 TRBV6-5 NA TGTGCCAGCAGTAGGGACAGGGGGGTTAATCAGCCCCAGCATTTT CASSRDRGVNQPQHF
TRBD2 TRBJ2-7 TRBV5-1 NA TGCGCCAGCAGCTTGACCGGGGGGGTGAACGAGCAGTACTTC CASSLTGGVNEQYF
TRBD1 TRBJ1-1 TRBV5-1 NA TGCGCCAGCAGCAGTCAACAGGGGGCTTACACTGAAGCTTTCTTT CASSSQQGAYTEAFF